These 2 T cell receptor beta chains originate from one sample sequenced in a study of T-cell reconstitution after alpha-beta-depleted transplantation in children. Unique molecular identifiers were used to barcode this TCRbeta library. TCRdb passed the PCR reads through MiXCR, listing each CDR3 protein once. Among fewer than 750,000 distinct CDR3 sequences, about 23% were seen once, and the ten largest hold over 12%. The source was PBMCs, mostly from graft donor cells, collected 360 days after TCRalphabeta/CD19-depleted stem cell transplant. These receptors were collected from a boy younger than two who had a stem cell transplant for acute myeloid leukemia, so the T cells may come from the graft donor.

This clonotype was seen a handful of times. This chain joins TRBV2 and TRBJ2-6; no clear D. This CDR3 spans 16 amino acids. Germline CDR1 is SNHLY and CDR2 is FYNNEI. V lost 6 bases and J 0 bases, leaving 12 bases between the germline ends. CDR3 protein: CASRPLRSSGANVLTF. CDR3 bases: TGTGCCAGCAGACCCCTACGGAGCTCTGGGGCCAACGTCCTGACTTTC.

This clonotype has ten or more counts. The chain joins TRBV20-1 to TRBJ2-5; 7 bases agree with TRBD1. With 3 bases clipped from V and 5 bases from J, the junction kept 6 bases outside the gene matches. Germline loops: CDR1 DFQATT, CDR2 SNEGSKA (reference sequence). The CDR3 spans 13 residues. As DNA, the CDR3 is TGCAGTGCTAGTACAGGGGCGCGTGAGACCCAGTACTTC. The encoded protein is CSASTGARETQYF.